The clone carrying this T cell receptor beta chain appeared a single time. Its specificity is not known. The data stem from a study of T-cell reconstitution after alpha-beta-depleted transplantation in children. Unique molecular identifiers featured in how the TCRbeta library was prepared. TCRdb reprocessed the PCR reads with MiXCR, giving one entry per CDR3 protein. This table has about 870,000 distinct CDR3 sequences, less than 20% appearing once. The germline gives CDR1 SGHRS, CDR2 YFSETQ. Losses at the gene ends were 3 bases for V and 2 bases for J; bases not matched to a gene: 14. The CDR3 sequence is 18 residues long. General study points: Surviving recipient T cells and intrathymic progenitors accounted for some patients' high TCRbeta diversity at day 60. Several hundred expanded graft clones reportedly supplied alpha-beta T cells about two months after transplant. From newly produced T cells came most of the T-cell counts and diversity one year after transplant.

This sequence joins TRBV5-1 and TRBJ2-1; 7 bases are a match to TRBD1. The TCR sequence derives from a male patient aged 10 to 17 who had a stem cell transplant for acute lymphoblastic leukemia, so the T cells may come from the graft donor. The source material was PBMCs, mostly from graft donor cells, sampled 360 days after TCRalphabeta/CD19-depleted stem cell transplant. The CDR3 reads CASSSRWGDRDPYNEQFF. In DNA form, the CDR3 reads TGCGCCAGCAGCTCGAGGTGGGGTGACAGGGACCCCTACAATGAGCAGTTCTTC.